A selection of T cell receptor beta chains follows, all from one sample in a study of blood T cell repertoires in COVID-19. TCRdb's copy holds only in-frame clones and misses some; the assay was immunoSEQ multiplex PCR. The data hold approximately 210,000 clones, with 84% observed a single time. The sequenced sample was peripheral blood. All receptors derive from a woman older than 75 with COVID-19, enrolled during active disease. Each CDR3 is given with its conserved first and last residue.

V: TRBV19; CDR3: CASSMGQGNYGYTF
V: TRBV2; CDR3: CASSGTSESEQYF
V: TRBV6-5; CDR3: CASSPIAVSTDTQYF
V: TRBV5-1; CDR3: CASSFGENIQYF
V: TRBV24-1; CDR3: CATSGRQGSWETQYF
V: TRBV5-1; CDR3: CASSFIAGERETQYF
V: TRBV7-2; CDR3: CASSRPTGTLNNSPLHF
V: TRBV5-1; CDR3: CASSFFETGVVVDSNQPQHF
V: TRBV7-8; CDR3: CASSPGTGPVLYEQYF
V: TRBV9; CDR3: CASSVELGANYGYTF
V: TRBV2; CDR3: CASSEVGLENSPLHF
V: TRBV2; CDR3: CASSTTRDTEAFF
V: TRBV10-3; CDR3: CAISESRMTGMNTEAFF
V: TRBV28; CDR3: CASSLNAGRRNTIYF
V: TRBV19; CDR3: CASRAGTGVGNEKLFF
V: TRBV28; CDR3: CASSLGQGVYNEQFF
V: TRBV19; CDR3: CASSIDRRGTEAFF
V: TRBV25-1; CDR3: CASRSRGVGYTF
V: TRBV10-3; CDR3: CAIPRSTNTGELFF
V: TRBV18; CDR3: CASSPSGATDTQYF
V: TRBV5-1; CDR3: CASRSSGGNTGELFF
V: TRBV30; CDR3: CAWSLAGGETQYF
V: TRBV7-9; CDR3: CASSLGLAGEYSEQFF
V: TRBV3-1/TRBV3-2; CDR3: CASSLRGVGANVLTF
V: TRBV27; CDR3: CATTRAGGFDGYTF
V: TRBV5-1; CDR3: CASTFVVGAQQETQYF